Shown below are 6 T cell receptor beta chains from a single sample sequenced in a study of cytomegalovirus exposure and HLA in healthy donors. Vbeta (60) and Jbeta (13) primers were used in the PCR. Generated by immunoSEQ multiplex PCR, the TCRdb table keeps only in-frame clones and is missing some. The sample consists of about 150,000 clones, more than 70% of them appearing once. Sequenced input: PBMCs. The source of these receptors is a man aged 40-49 years in good health and CMV-seronegative.

This clone occurred a few times. The gene calls are TRBV19 and TRBJ1-5, with D perhaps TRBD1 (5 bases). The V end lost 5 bases, the J end lost 3 bases, and 17 bases lay between the germline ends. The germline gives CDR1 LNHDA, CDR2 SQIVND (reference sequence). The CDR3 extends over 16 amino acids. CDR3 protein: CASSATSQVYNQPQHF. The CDR3 nucleotides are TGTGCCAGTAGTGCGACATCACAGGTATACAATCAGCCCCAGCATTTT.

This clone was detected only once. The chain joins TRBV2 to TRBJ2-3, with 7 bases fitting TRBD2. Germline V gives CDR1 SNHLY, CDR2 FYNNEI. The CDR3 loop spans 13 amino acids. V trimming: 3 bases; J trimming: 4 bases; junction bases outside the gene matches: 1. The CDR3 is CASSDAGADTQYF. CDR3 DNA: TGTGCCAGCAGTGACGCGGGAGCAGATACGCAGTATTTT.

The V gene is TRBV29-1, the J gene TRBJ2-3, with 7 bases aligning to TRBD1. Germline CDR1 SQVTM, CDR2 ANQGSEA. This CDR3 is 16 amino acids long. V gave up 6 bases and J gave up 0 bases; unmatched junction bases: 12. The CDR3 sequence is CSVRSTPGGSTDTQYF. The CDR3 bases are TGCAGCGTCCGATCGACCCCAGGGGGTAGCACAGATACGCAGTATTTT.

V gene TRBV29-1 combines with J gene TRBJ2-5, with 9 bases aligning to TRBD2. The CDR3 is 13 residues long. The V gene's germline CDR1 is SQVTM and CDR2 ANQGSEA. CDR3 nucleotide sequence: TGCGCGGGTATGGCGGGAGGGCCGGAGACCCAGTACTTC. Amino acid sequence: CAGMAGGPETQYF.

This sequence joins TRBV6-4 and TRBJ2-1; D uncertain. V was pared by 0 bases and J by 8 bases, with 8 bases between. Germline assignment: CDR1 MRHNA and CDR2 SNTAGT. The CDR3 runs 13 residues. In DNA, the CDR3 is TGTGCCAGCAGTGACTCTGAGGTCGATGAGCAGTTCTTC. As protein: CASSDSEVDEQFF.

As DNA, the CDR3 is TGCGCCAGCAGCTTCACCGGGGTGGGGGCCACTGAAGCTTTCTTT. Protein: CASSFTGVGATEAFF. This rearrangement joins TRBV5-1 to TRBJ1-1, with a weak D call TRBD1 (6 bases). CDR1 and CDR2 (germline): SGHRS, YFSETQ. V dropped 2 bases and J dropped 4 bases, with 15 bases sitting between them. The CDR3 sequence is 15 residues long.